This T cell receptor beta chain is from a study of T cell responses to AZD1222 COVID-19 vaccine. Study results and caveats: Reports say nearly half of spike-specific TCRs go after unmutated variant regions.

CDR1 is ENHRY, CDR2 SYGVKD, per germline. Trimming removed 2 bases from V and 4 bases from J, with 5 bases in between. CDR3 length: 12 amino acids. The data were produced by immunoSEQ multiplex PCR, yet TCRdb's version contains in-frame clones alone and is incomplete. Here the sample spans roughly 150,000 clones, roughly 92% being singletons. Remarks on this clone: Its antigen is still unknown.

This receptor was identified in an adult in good health. The chain is built from TRBV10-3 and TRBJ1-2; D possibly corresponds to TRBD1 (5 bases). The sample here was peripheral blood, taken on day 0 of AZD1222 vaccination. The CDR3 DNA sequence: TGTGCCATCAGTGAGGGGACCTATGGCTACACCTTC. Translated, it gives CAISEGTYGYTF.